The 19 T cell receptor beta chains below were found in one sample sequenced in a study of blood T cell repertoires in COVID-19. Clones were sequenced by immunoSEQ multiplex PCR, and TCRdb holds only the in-frame ones, with some missing. The sample includes some 130,000 clones, around four fifths seen only once; the top ten take over 15%. Sequenced input: PBMCs or T cells enriched from blood (not recorded which). All receptors derive from a man aged 30 to 39 who had recovered from COVID-19.

The chain carries TRBV4-1 and TRBJ2-2, with a possible D match to TRBD1 (5 bases). The CDR3 is 15 amino acids. CDR1 and CDR2 from the germline V gene are MGHRA and YSYEKL. With 1 base removed from V and 6 bases from J, the gap between germline ends came to 12 bases. CDR3 sequence: CASSQALDSSGELFF. CDR3 nucleotide sequence: TGCGCCAGCAGCCAAGCACTCGACAGTTCCGGGGAGCTGTTTTTT.

This rearrangement joins TRBV5-1 to TRBJ1-4; possibly TRBD1 for D (6 bases). Germline CDR1 and CDR2: SGHRS and YFSETQ. V lost 3 bases, J lost 7 bases, and 16 bases lay in between. The CDR3 has 15 residues. For the CDR3, the DNA is TGCGCCAGCAGCTACTCCGGGGGGCCGAGTGAAAAACTGTTTTTT. It translates to CASSYSGGPSEKLFF.

This chain's CDR3 is CASSEGVKGAGTGELFF. CDR3 DNA: TGTGCCAGCAGTGAAGGGGTTAAGGGAGCCGGGACCGGGGAGCTGTTTTTT. V is TRBV6-1 and J is TRBJ2-2, with TRBD2 as a possible D gene (5 bases). CDR1 is MNHNS, CDR2 SASEGT, per germline. V lost 1 base, J lost 5 bases, and 17 bases lay in between. This CDR3 is 17 amino acids long.

This clone was detected once. The V and J genes are TRBV2 and TRBJ1-2; D is unclear. Germline CDR1 and CDR2: SNHLY and FYNNEI. Trimming stripped 3 bases from V and 7 bases from J, with 12 bases between. The CDR3 sequence is 13 residues long. The CDR3 region has the DNA TGTGCCAGCAGTGACGGGGAGACTCGTGGCTACACCTTC. Translated, it gives CASSDGETRGYTF.

The CDR3 here is CASSSAGGSYEQYV. The CDR3, as DNA: TGTGCCAGCAGTTCGGCGGGGGGTTCCTACGAGCAGTACGTC. V gene TRBV27 combines with J gene TRBJ2-7; 8 bases match TRBD2. The CDR3 has 14 amino acids. Germline V gene data show CDR1 as MNHEY and CDR2 as SMNVEV (reference sequence). Trimming cost V 4 bases and J 1 base; bases outside gene matches: 3.

This chain joins TRBV7-9 and TRBJ1-2; no firm D call. Trimming pared 7 bases from V and 2 bases from J, leaving 17 bases between. Looked up from germline, CDR1 is SEHNR and CDR2 is FQNEAQ (reference sequence). The CDR3 totals 15 residues. In nucleotides, the CDR3 is TGTGCCAGCATCCCCTCGCCAAAGACAAACTATGGCTACACCTTC. This codes for CASIPSPKTNYGYTF.

The chain has TRBV7-3 and TRBJ2-1, with 10 bases matching TRBD2. Trimming at V came to 5 bases and at J to 6 bases, leaving 10 bases not matched to a gene. This CDR3 has 16 residues. The germline CDR1 and CDR2 sequences are SGHTA and FQGTGA. The CDR3 loop is CASSPAGTSVINEQFF. In DNA, the CDR3 is TGTGCCAGCAGCCCCGCCGGGACTAGCGTAATCAATGAGCAGTTCTTC.

The table lists this clone with a count of one. The chain employs TRBV2 and TRBJ2-6; no firm D call. Trimming took off 6 bases at V and 0 bases at J, with 9 bases between the two ends. The CDR3 extends over 15 amino acids. In germline, CDR1 is SNHLY, CDR2 FYNNEI. CDR3 DNA: TGTGCCAGCAGAGCCGCGATCTCTGGGGCCAACGTCCTGACTTTC. Protein product: CASRAAISGANVLTF.

In its sample, this clone was seen once. V usage is TRBV9 and J usage is TRBJ1-4, with 7 bases aligning to TRBD1. CDR3 size: 15 residues. Germline loops: CDR1 SGDLS, CDR2 YYNGEE. V was pared by 0 bases and J by 2 bases, with 1 base of the junction left unmatched. In DNA, the CDR3 is TGTGCCAGCAGCGTAGCAGGGGGGACTAATGAAAAACTGTTTTTT. This translates into CASSVAGGTNEKLFF.

This clone has a handful of counts. This chain links TRBV27 with TRBJ1-2, with 7 bases matching TRBD1. V was clipped by 6 bases and J by 7 bases; unmatched bases: 11. CDR1 is MNHEY and CDR2 is SMNVEV in the germline V gene (reference sequence). This CDR3 has 14 residues. CDR3 protein: CASSLTQGTAGYTF. CDR3 coding DNA: TGTGCCAGCAGCTTAACACAGGGGACCGCTGGCTACACCTTC.

V gene TRBV19 combines with J gene TRBJ2-1, with 14 bases that match TRBD2. The CDR3 length is 20 residues. Germline CDR1 LNHDA, CDR2 SQIVND (reference sequence). V lost 6 bases to trimming and J lost 4 bases; unmatched junction nucleotides: 17. This CDR3 reads CASRTNEGLAGVGRYNEQFF. CDR3 coding DNA: TGTGCCAGTAGGACAAACGAGGGACTAGCGGGAGTCGGCAGGTACAATGAGCAGTTCTTC.

This sequence joins TRBV6-1 and TRBJ1-1; 7 nucleotides agree with TRBD1. The CDR3 spans 16 residues. V shed 4 bases, J shed 0 bases, and the junction held 8 bases outside the gene matches. Germline V lookup: CDR1 MNHNS, CDR2 SASEGT. CDR3 region: CASSAPGTAMNTEAFF. For the CDR3, the DNA is TGTGCCAGCAGTGCGCCGGGGACAGCGATGAACACTGAAGCTTTCTTT.

Only one count was recorded for this clone. This sequence joins TRBV19 and TRBJ1-2; no definite D call. CDR3 length: 13 amino acids. Germline V CDR1 and CDR2: LNHDA, SQIVND (reference sequence). The ends were cut back, 1 base at V and 4 bases at J, with 7 bases in the middle. The CDR3 region has the DNA TGTGCCAGTAGTATAGGCGGCAGCTATGGCTACACCTTC. Translation: CASSIGGSYGYTF.

The rearrangement joins TRBV2 to TRBJ1-3, with D possibly matching TRBD1 (6 bases). CDR3 length equals 16 residues. V lost 2 bases to trimming and J lost 0 bases, with 11 bases between them. In germline, CDR1 is SNHLY, CDR2 FYNNEI. CDR3 in amino acids: CASSERQVNSGNTIYF. The CDR3 DNA reads as TGTGCCAGCAGTGAAAGACAGGTGAACTCTGGAAACACCATATATTTT.

The CDR3 DNA is TGTGCTAGTGCCAGGGACAGGGTCAATTCACCCCTCCACTTT. It translates to CASARDRVNSPLHF. The V gene is TRBV12-5, the J gene TRBJ1-6, with 9 bases matching TRBD1. The CDR3 is 14 amino acids. Germline CDR1 reads LGHNT; CDR2 reads FRNRAP. The trim removed 7 bases at V and 7 bases at J, leaving 5 bases unmatched.

This rearrangement joins TRBV6-5 to TRBJ1-2, with TRBD1 as a possible D gene (5 bases). Trimming removed 8 bases at V and 4 bases at J, with 14 bases between. Germline CDR1 and CDR2: MNHEY and SVGAGI. The CDR3 is 13 amino acids. The CDR3 DNA reads TGTGCCAGCTGGCCGTCGGGGGGCTATGGCTACACCTTC. It is translated as CASWPSGGYGYTF.

The rearrangement uses TRBV6-5 and TRBJ2-6; possible D gene TRBD2, 5 bases. The CDR3 is 15 residues long. Per the germline V gene, CDR1 is MNHEY and CDR2 is SVGAGI. V was shortened by 10 bases and J by 3 bases, with 16 bases between the two germline ends. The CDR3 here is CATEPRESGANVLTF. The DNA of the CDR3 is TGTGCCACCGAACCTAGGGAGAGTGGGGCCAACGTCCTGACTTTC.

The CDR3 region is CASSPGTFRITYEQYF. The CDR3 coding sequence is TGTGCCAGCAGCCCTGGGACTTTCCGGATTACCTACGAGCAGTACTTC. This chain links TRBV5-6 with TRBJ2-7; possibly TRBD2 for D (6 bases). CDR1 and CDR2 from the germline V gene are SGHDT and YYEEEE. This CDR3 has 16 amino acids. V lost 4 bases and J 2 bases, leaving 19 bases between the germline ends.

The rearrangement uses TRBV6-5 and TRBJ1-2; the D gene is possibly TRBD1 (6 bases). The CDR3 contains 15 residues. Trimming removed 2 bases from V and 0 bases from J, with 10 bases in between. The germline gives CDR1 MNHEY, CDR2 SVGAGI. CDR3 protein: CASSYRGIANYGYTF. The CDR3 DNA sequence: TGTGCCAGCAGTTACAGGGGGATAGCTAACTATGGCTACACCTTC.